This T cell receptor (beta chain) was found in a study of T cells in Graves' hyperthyroidism and ophthalmopathy. Researchers barred patients who had uncontrolled infection, other autoimmune disease, pregnancy or lactation. From 8.5 to 10 ml of fresh peripheral blood, PBMCs were isolated. What was amplified from RNA transcripts were TCR beta CDR3 regions. HTBI primers were the set used in a first-round RT-PCR of the TCR CDR3. Each CDR3 protein gets one entry after TCRdb re-called the multiplex PCR reads with MiXCR. The table records over 300,000 distinct CDR3 sequences, roughly 14% of them present only once. Regarding this clonotype: Its specificity is not known.

This CDR3 comprises 14 residues. With 7 bases removed from V and 0 bases from J, the gap between germline ends came to 12 bases. Overall study findings and caveats: Model output signaled ophthalmopathy a median 6.5 months ahead of onset. Blood shared most expanded thyroid clonotypes above 0.001.

The specimen was blood. The chain joins TRBV12-3 or TRBV12-4 to TRBJ1-1; D possibly corresponds to TRBD1 (6 bases). This TCR came from a woman in her sixties or seventies with Graves' hyperthyroidism. The CDR3 DNA is TGTGCCAGCACCCGGGACACCTTGAACACTGAAGCTTTCTTT. Translating it yields CASTRDTLNTEAFF.